Each of the 10 T cell receptor beta chains below was sequenced from the same sample in a study of cytomegalovirus exposure and HLA in healthy donors. Primers for the PCR totalled 60 Vbeta and 13 Jbeta. The table came from immunoSEQ multiplex PCR; TCRdb's copy has only in-frame clones and leaves some out. The sample consists of 68,000 or so clones, roughly 77% of them appearing once. Sequenced: PBMCs. The receptors shown here come from a woman in her 30s in good health and CMV-seronegative.

This clone occurred once. The chain is built from TRBV13 and TRBJ1-1; 7 positions agree with TRBD1. Germline trimming cut 2 bases from V and 2 bases from J; bases unmatched to any gene: 8. The CDR3 has 16 residues. CDR1 is PRHDT and CDR2 is FYEKMQ in the germline V gene (reference sequence). CDR3 in amino acids: CASSLSPGGYNTEAFF. CDR3 sequence (DNA): TGTGCCAGCAGCTTATCCCCAGGGGGTTATAACACTGAAGCTTTCTTT.

The chain recombines TRBV25-1 with TRBJ1-6; 7 positions match TRBD1. Germline V gives CDR1 MGHDK, CDR2 SYGVNS. The CDR3 has 13 amino acids. V gave up 6 bases and J gave up 11 bases; unmatched junction bases: 7. In nucleotides, the CDR3 is TGTGCCAGCAGAACAGGGGTTAGGACACCCCTCCACTTT. Translated: CASRTGVRTPLHF.

This clone was found a few times. This chain links TRBV19 with TRBJ1-4, with TRBD1 matching over 7 bases. Trimming at V came to 10 bases and at J to 6 bases, leaving 11 bases not matched to a gene. The germline CDR1 and CDR2 sequences are LNHDA and SQIVND (reference sequence). There are 14 residues in the CDR3. The CDR3 bases are TGTGCCACCAATGAGGGGGCCCCTCATGAAAAACTGTTTTTT. Amino acids: CATNEGAPHEKLFF.

The V call is TRBV23-1, the J call TRBJ1-1; 12 bases agree with TRBD1. TRBV23-1 is given ORF status, its function remaining uncertain. The CDR3 is made up of 17 amino acids. V dropped 4 bases and J dropped 5; count of bases not matched to a gene: 11. The CDR3 region is CASSLSGDRGLGTEAFF. DNA of the CDR3: TGCGCCAGCAGTCTCTCCGGGGACAGGGGGCTTGGGACTGAAGCTTTCTTT.

The V call is TRBV28, the J call TRBJ2-7; maybe TRBD1 (5 bases). The CDR3 runs to 13 residues. Between the trimmed V and J ends, which lost 4 bases and 8 bases, there was a span of 15 bases. Germline V gives CDR1 MDHEN, CDR2 SYDVKM. The CDR3 is CASSWQGGDKQYF. For the CDR3, the DNA is TGTGCCAGCAGTTGGCAGGGTGGGGATAAGCAGTACTTC.

This rearrangement joins TRBV30 to TRBJ2-5; tentatively, D is TRBD2 (6 bases). V was trimmed by 2 bases and J by 1 base, leaving 11 bases between them. The CDR3 is 14 residues long. The germline V gene encodes CDR1 GTSNPN and CDR2 SVGIG (reference sequence). The CDR3 loop is CAWSSGLTQETQYF. The CDR3 DNA follows: TGTGCCTGGAGTAGCGGGCTTACCCAAGAGACCCAGTACTTC.

The V gene is TRBV19, the J gene TRBJ1-5, with TRBD1 matching over 7 bases. Germline V gene lookup returns CDR1 LNHDA and CDR2 SQIVND (reference sequence). Germline trimming cut 8 bases from V and 6 bases from J; bases unmatched to any gene: 13. The CDR3 is 15 residues long. The CDR3 nucleotides read TGTGCCAGTCTTAAGAGACAGGGAGGCAGTCAGCCCCAGCATTTT. Translated, it gives CASLKRQGGSQPQHF.

The chain uses TRBV10-3 and TRBJ1-1; D might be TRBD1 (6 bases). V lost 1 base and J lost 3, with 12 bases in between. The germline V gene encodes CDR1 ENHRY and CDR2 SYGVKD. CDR3 length: 15 amino acids. CDR3 coding DNA: TGTGCCATCAGTGAGTATCGGGGGGCGGACACTGAAGCTTTCTTT. This codes for CAISEYRGADTEAFF.

CDR3 bases: TGTGCCAGCAGCCTAAGACAGGGGTTACCCTACAATGAGCAGTTCTTC. It codes for CASSLRQGLPYNEQFF. This chain uses TRBV9 with TRBJ2-1; the match to TRBD1 covers 8 bases. The CDR3 is 16 residues long. Germline V CDR1 and CDR2: SGDLS, YYNGEE. The ends lost 4 bases at V and 2 bases at J; junction bases unmatched: 8.

The genes are TRBV7-8 and TRBJ2-5, with TRBD1 matching 7 bases. The germline V gene encodes CDR1 SGHVS and CDR2 FQNEAQ. The CDR3 length is 15 residues. Trimming removed 7 bases from V and 4 bases from J; junction bases left unmatched: 12. CDR3: CASTTGTGESETQYF. The CDR3 DNA reads TGTGCCAGCACCACCGGTACAGGGGAGTCAGAGACCCAGTACTTC.